These 22 T cell receptor beta chains were all obtained from the same sample, sequenced in a study. MiXCR, applied by TCRdb to the 5' RACE reads, yields one record per CDR3 protein. The sample contains about 57,000 distinct CDR3 sequences, more than 25% of which appear only once. Input material: tumor-infiltrating memory CD4+ T cells sorted from the breast tumor. Subset reported: memory CD4+ T cells, CD4+CD45RO+CD25-. These receptors came from a female donor with breast cancer.

This clonotype was observed a handful of times. This sequence joins TRBV28 and TRBJ2-3; maybe TRBD2 (5 bases). The CDR3 extends over 13 amino acids. The ends were cut back, 3 bases at V and 5 bases at J, with 9 bases in the middle. Germline V gives CDR1 MDHEN, CDR2 SYDVKM. The CDR3 loop is CASSLAGKDTQYF. CDR3 bases: TGTGCCAGCAGTTTGGCCGGGAAAGATACGCAGTATTTT.

V is TRBV7-6 and J is TRBJ2-2; no definite D call. The V gene's germline CDR1 is SGHVS and CDR2 FNYEAQ. This CDR3 has 15 residues. The V gene lost 2 bases and the J gene lost 6 bases, with 13 bases spanning the gap. CDR3 sequence (DNA): TGTGCCAGCAGCTTATTCCTAGATGTCCCCGGGGAGCTGTTTTTT. Encoded protein: CASSLFLDVPGELFF.

This clonotype was seen more than once but under ten times. The chain joins TRBV20-1 to TRBJ2-1; D may match TRBD1 or TRBD2 (5 bases each). Trimming cost V 6 bases and J 0 bases, with 12 bases left between them. Germline CDR1 and CDR2: DFQATT and SNEGSKA (reference sequence). CDR3 length equals 14 residues. CDR3 sequence (DNA): TGCAGTGCCGTGAGGGGATCCTCCTACAATGAGCAGTTCTTC. Encoded protein: CSAVRGSSYNEQFF.

This clonotype has a handful of counts. CDR3 region: CASSMGRDIEAFF. CDR3 bases: TGTGCCAGTAGTATGGGCCGGGACATTGAAGCTTTCTTT. This chain joins TRBV19 and TRBJ1-1; D might be TRBD1 (6 bases). This CDR3 spans 13 amino acids. The germline V and J ends were trimmed by 3 bases and 7 bases, with 12 bases remaining between them. Germline CDR1 LNHDA, CDR2 SQIVND (reference sequence).

The J gene is TRBJ2-7, the V gene TRBV28, with D possibly being TRBD1 or TRBD2 (6 bases each). This CDR3 has 15 amino acids. Trimming took off 2 bases at V and 2 bases at J, with 13 bases between the two ends. Germline CDR1 reads MDHEN; CDR2 reads SYDVKM. The CDR3 region is CASSLRGAGAYEQYF. CDR3 coding DNA: TGTGCCAGCAGTTTAAGGGGGGCAGGCGCCTACGAGCAGTACTTC.

The sample holds a few counts of this clonotype. This chain links TRBV9 with TRBJ2-4, with a tentative D call TRBD2 (5 bases). Germline V gene data show CDR1 as SGDLS and CDR2 as YYNGEE. This CDR3 comprises 15 residues. Trimming removed 3 bases from V and 5 bases from J, with 15 bases in between. The CDR3 spells CASSARISSENIQYF. The CDR3 nucleotides are TGTGCCAGCAGCGCCCGCATTAGTAGCGAAAACATTCAGTACTTC.

There are a few counts of this clonotype. The rearrangement joins TRBV5-1 to TRBJ2-3, with a weak D call TRBD2 (5 bases). The CDR3 is made up of 15 amino acids. Trimming took 4 bases from V and 4 from J, leaving 16 bases between them. The germline gives CDR1 SGHRS, CDR2 YFSETQ. CDR3 protein: CASSGRGLGPDTQYF. The CDR3 DNA is TGCGCCAGCAGCGGGCGCGGGCTCGGCCCAGATACGCAGTATTTT.

The chain couples TRBV7-2 to TRBJ1-2; perhaps TRBD1 as D (5 bases). This CDR3 is built from 13 residues. V was clipped by 5 bases and J by 2 bases, with 9 bases between them. Germline values: CDR1 SGHTA, CDR2 FQGNSA. DNA for the CDR3: TGTGCCAGCAGCATACAGGAGAACTATGGCTACACCTTC. Encoded protein: CASSIQENYGYTF.

In this sample, this clonotype turned up many times. The chain couples TRBV6-5 to TRBJ1-5, with 7 bases identical to TRBD1. There are 15 residues in the CDR3. V lost 8 bases and J lost 2; bases outside the gene matches: 9. Looked up from germline, CDR1 is MNHEY and CDR2 is SVGAGI. CDR3: CASSRVGTGNQPQHF. CDR3 in DNA: TGTGCCAGCTCTCGGGTGGGGACAGGCAATCAGCCCCAGCATTTT.

Remarks on this clonotype: At one of its ends the junction is not consistent with the germline gene, which may arise from a read error. This chain links TRBV7-2 with TRBJ1-2; weak D call: TRBD1 (5 bases). Germline V gene data show CDR1 as SGHTA and CDR2 as FQGNSA. This CDR3 is built from 14 residues. The CDR3 DNA follows: TGTGCCCGCAGCTTGCCAGGGACTAACTATGGCTACACCTTC. The encoded protein is CARSLPGTNYGYTF.

This chain uses TRBV5-1 with TRBJ2-5, with D perhaps matching TRBD1 (6 bases). V lost 3 bases and J lost 5, with 14 bases in between. The CDR3 is 14 residues long. Germline loops: CDR1 SGHRS, CDR2 YFSETQ. CDR3 in amino acids: CASSSTGSGETQYF. The CDR3 DNA is TGCGCCAGCAGCTCAACAGGGTCCGGGGAGACCCAGTACTTC. The whole variable domain, remainder taken from reference TRBV5-1 and TRBJ2-5, is KAGVTQTPRYLIKTRGQQVTLSCSPISGHRSVSWYQQTPGQGLQFLFEYFSETQRNKGNFPGRFSGRQFSNSRSEMNVSTLELGDSALYLCASSSTGSGETQYFGPGTRLLVL.

The chain recombines TRBV6-5 with TRBJ1-1; D is perhaps TRBD1 (6 bases). The CDR3 extends over 14 amino acids. Trimming shortened V by 0 bases and J by 6 bases, and 11 bases separated the two germline ends. Germline values: CDR1 MNHEY, CDR2 SVGAGI. DNA of the CDR3: TGTGCCAGCAGTTACTCCCATCAGGGGTCTGAAGCTTTCTTT. Amino acids: CASSYSHQGSEAFF.

This clonotype was seen a few times. CDR3 nucleotides: TGTGCCAGCACTCTACGGTATGAGCAGTTCTTC. Translating it yields CASTLRYEQFF. The chain employs TRBV6-6 and TRBJ2-1; D is ambiguous. The germline V gene has CDR1 MNHNY and CDR2 SVGAGI (reference sequence). The CDR3 spans 11 residues. V was clipped by 7 bases and J by 8 bases, with 9 bases between them.

This clonotype was seen ten or more times. The rearrangement joins TRBV7-2 to TRBJ2-1; D uncertain. This CDR3 is 11 amino acids long. CDR1 and CDR2 (germline): SGHTA, FQGNSA. Trimming took 6 bases from V and 3 from J, leaving 3 bases between them. This CDR3 reads CASSFYNEQFF. The CDR3 nucleotides are TGTGCCAGCAGTTTCTACAATGAGCAGTTCTTC. The complete variable domain, with remaining parts taken from reference TRBV7-2 and TRBJ2-1, reads GAGVSQSPSNKVTEKGKDVELRCDPISGHTALYWYRQSLGQGLEFLIYFQGNSAPDKSGLPSDRFSAERTGGSVSTLTIQRTQQEDSAVYLCASSFYNEQFFGPGTRLTVL.

This clonotype was recorded at least ten times. The V call is TRBV6-2 or TRBV6-3, the J call TRBJ2-7; TRBD1 matches 9 bases. V was clipped by 5 bases and J by 2 bases; unmatched bases: 13. This CDR3 region has 17 residues. Germline lookup yields CDR1 MNHEY and CDR2 SVGEGT. For the CDR3, the DNA is TGTGCCAGCAGTCAGCGGATGGGACAGGGACGAACCTACGAGCAGTACTTC. Its protein is CASSQRMGQGRTYEQYF.

The J gene is TRBJ1-2, the V gene TRBV7-2; 11 positions match TRBD1. With V trimmed by 4 bases and J by 8 bases, 6 bases remained unmatched. CDR3 length equals 14 residues. Germline V gene sequence: CDR1 SGHTA, CDR2 FQGNSA. The CDR3 here is CASSSWTGGLGYTF. The CDR3 coding sequence is TGTGCCAGCAGCTCGTGGACAGGGGGCTTGGGCTACACCTTC.

The chain couples TRBV6-2 or TRBV6-3 to TRBJ1-1; 9 positions match TRBD1. The V segment lost 6 bases and the J segment 4 bases; nucleotides outside the gene matches: 12. Germline V gene data show CDR1 as MNHEY and CDR2 as SVGEGT. This CDR3 region has 16 residues. The CDR3 bases are TGTGCCAGCAGGTGGGGACAGGGAAGGGGGACCACTGAAGCTTTCTTT. This sequence encodes CASRWGQGRGTTEAFF.

CDR3 in DNA: TGTGCCAGCAGTGACAGGGGGTTTGACTATGGCTACACCTTC. Translating it yields CASSDRGFDYGYTF. This chain connects TRBV11-2 to TRBJ1-2; 9 positions agree with TRBD1. Germline values: CDR1 SGHAT, CDR2 FQNNGV. This CDR3 is 14 amino acids long. Losses at the gene ends were 6 bases for V and 3 bases for J; bases not matched to a gene: 5.

Only a few counts were recorded for this clonotype. The genes are TRBV7-9 and TRBJ1-1; D gene unclear. The CDR3 contains 13 residues. Germline CDR1 SEHNR, CDR2 FQNEAQ (reference sequence). The germline V and J ends were trimmed by 1 base and 4 bases, with 7 bases remaining between them. This chain's CDR3 is CASSLVGSTEAFF. The CDR3 region has the DNA TGTGCCAGCAGCTTAGTAGGGTCCACTGAAGCTTTCTTT.

The V and J genes are TRBV30 and TRBJ1-2; D is uncertain. Trimming stripped 2 bases from V and 4 bases from J, with 11 bases between. CDR1 is GTSNPN, CDR2 SVGIG, per germline (reference sequence). The CDR3 contains 13 residues. The CDR3 protein is CAWSRESSYGYTF. The CDR3 DNA follows: TGTGCCTGGAGTAGGGAATCGAGCTATGGCTACACCTTC.

This clonotype was seen more than once but under ten times. This sequence joins TRBV7-2 and TRBJ2-7, with 10 bases matching TRBD1. CDR1 SGHTA and CDR2 FQGNSA come from the germline V gene. Trimming cost V 2 bases and J 1 base; bases outside gene matches: 14. The CDR3 sequence is 19 residues long. This CDR3 reads CASSLTPRRRTGGSYEQYF. The CDR3 DNA follows: TGTGCCAGCAGCTTAACCCCCCGACGTCGGACAGGGGGTTCCTACGAGCAGTACTTC.

The chain employs TRBV29-1 and TRBJ2-5; a possible D gene is TRBD2 (6 bases). The length of the CDR3 is 10 residues. The germline CDR1 and CDR2 sequences are SQVTM and ANQGSEA. V was cut by 7 bases and J by 3 bases, with 6 bases left in between. The CDR3 coding sequence is TGCAGCGGGGGGGAAGAGACCCAGTACTTC. Translation: CSGGEETQYF.